The 3 T cell receptor beta chains reported below all come from one sample, sequenced in a study of control samples from healthy donors and cancer patients. Assay used: immunoSEQ multiplex PCR; TCRdb lists only in-frame clones, some missing. The data contain 78,000 or so clones, roughly 87% of them seen just once; the ten biggest clones take up under 5%. The material sequenced was blood. The receptors shown here come from a woman in her forties or fifties in good health.

This clone was seen once. The V gene is TRBV7-9, the J gene TRBJ1-1; D is ambiguous. The CDR3 contains 12 residues. The V and J ends lost 5 bases and 4 bases respectively, with 8 bases between them. Germline CDR1 reads SEHNR; CDR2 reads FQNEAQ (reference sequence). The CDR3 loop is CASSPRGTEAFF. The CDR3 DNA is TGTGCCAGCAGCCCTCGGGGCACTGAAGCTTTCTTT.

The rearrangement uses TRBV4-2 and TRBJ1-4; tentative D call: TRBD1 (5 bases). The CDR3 covers 15 residues. V gave up 4 bases and J gave up 2 bases, with 11 bases separating them. Per the germline V gene, CDR1 is LGHNA and CDR2 is YNFKEQ. The CDR3 loop is CASSRQGSTNEKLFF. Here the CDR3 DNA reads TGTGCCAGCAGCCGCCAGGGTTCGACTAATGAAAAACTGTTTTTT.

The CDR3 here is CASSGALGQGNSPLHF. The CDR3 nucleotides are TGCGCCAGCAGCGGTGCCTTGGGACAGGGTAATTCACCCCTCCACTTT. This chain uses TRBV5-1 with TRBJ1-6, with 9 bases that match TRBD1. The CDR3 spans 16 residues. V gave up 4 bases and J gave up 6 bases; unmatched junction bases: 8. Germline-derived CDR1 and CDR2 are SGHRS and YFSETQ.